Listed here are 3 T cell receptor beta chains from one sample, sequenced in a study of T-cell reconstitution after alpha-beta-depleted transplantation in children. The TCRbeta library was prepared with unique molecular identifiers. TCRdb fed the PCR reads into MiXCR, producing one record per CDR3 protein. The sample holds around 500,000 distinct CDR3 sequences; around 12% are singletons and the top ten take over 5.5%. The specimen comprised PBMCs from the stem cell graft donor, sampled from the stem cell graft. These receptors originate from a human donor who donated a stem cell graft to a child with combined immunodeficiency.

In its sample, this clonotype was seen many times. The chain joins TRBV12-3 or TRBV12-4 to TRBJ1-1; D is possibly TRBD1 (5 bases). The CDR3 is 14 amino acids. Between the trimmed V and J ends, which lost 5 bases and 2 bases, there was a span of 12 bases. Written as DNA, the CDR3 is TGTGCCAGCAGTCCCCAGCGGGGCAACACTGAAGCTTTCTTT. Translating gives CASSPQRGNTEAFF.

In its sample, this clonotype was seen many times. The V and J genes are TRBV5-1 and TRBJ2-3; 13 positions match TRBD2. CDR3 size: 15 residues. V lost 5 bases, J lost 4 bases, and 4 bases stayed unmatched. Germline V gives CDR1 SGHRS, CDR2 YFSETQ. The CDR3 region has the DNA TGCGCCAGCAGGGACGGACTAGCGGGAGCAGATACGCAGTATTTT. Amino acid sequence: CASRDGLAGADTQYF.

The rearrangement uses TRBV20-1 and TRBJ1-5; D is perhaps TRBD1 (5 bases). V shed 5 bases and J shed 4 bases, with 12 bases lying between them. Germline CDR1 and CDR2: DFQATT and SNEGSKA (reference sequence). This CDR3 spans 13 amino acids. DNA of the CDR3: TGCAGTGCTCCCCTGGGGGATAATCAGCCCCAGCATTTT. Residues: CSAPLGDNQPQHF.